This entry lists 20 T cell receptor beta chains sequenced from one sample in a study of regulatory T cells in long-lasting Graves disease. The time point was: persistent/refractory GD, antithyroid drugs over 5 years with positive TRAb. PBMC RNA served as the TCR library source. For TCR beta, libraries came from iRepertoire HTBI primers and Arm-PCR of CDR3 regions. Each CDR3 protein gets one entry after TCRdb re-called the multiplex PCR reads with MiXCR. Altogether roughly 500,000 distinct CDR3 sequences are present, around a fifth being singletons, with the ten largest covering around 7%. The material was peripheral blood mononuclear cells (PBMCs), obtained when the disease was refractory, from a patient treated with antithyroid drugs. The receptor source for this set is a female donor with Graves disease.

V usage is TRBV29-1 and J usage is TRBJ1-1; 7 bases map to TRBD1. The germline gives CDR1 SQVTM, CDR2 ANQGSEA. With 0 bases clipped from V and 7 bases from J, the junction kept 2 bases outside the gene matches. The CDR3 has 12 residues. In DNA form, the CDR3 reads TGCAGCGTTGAAGAAGGGACAGATGAAGCTTTCTTT. Translated, it gives CSVEEGTDEAFF. The full variable domain, completed using reference TRBV29-1 and TRBJ1-1, is SAVISQKPSRDICQRGTSLTIQCQVDSQVTMMFWYRQQPGQSLTLIATANQGSEATYESGFVIDKFPISRPNLTFSTLTVSNMSPEDSSIYLCSVEEGTDEAFFGQGTRLTVV.

This clonotype was picked up many times. The DNA for the CDR3 is TGTGCCAGCAGTTTACGACTAGCGGGAGAGACCCAGTACTTC. Translating it yields CASSLRLAGETQYF. V usage is TRBV12-3 or TRBV12-4 and J usage is TRBJ2-5; 10 bases match TRBD2. CDR3 size: 14 residues. V dropped 2 bases and J dropped 4; count of bases not matched to a gene: 1.

This clonotype turned up a few times. In nucleotides, the CDR3 is TGTGCCAGCAGTTGGGGGGTCGAATACGAGCAGTACTTC. As protein: CASSWGVEYEQYF. This chain uses TRBV6-5 with TRBJ2-7, with D perhaps matching TRBD2 (6 bases). In germline, CDR1 is MNHEY, CDR2 SVGAGI. The CDR3 totals 13 residues. V was clipped by 4 bases and J by 4 bases, with 11 bases between them.

The V call is TRBV24-1, the J call TRBJ1-2, with 7 bases fitting TRBD1. Germline CDR1 and CDR2: KGHDR and SFDVKD. With V trimmed by 3 bases and J by 7 bases, 4 bases remained unmatched. The CDR3 is made up of 13 amino acids. Here the CDR3 reads CATSDGQVGGYTF. The CDR3 DNA follows: TGTGCCACCAGTGATGGACAGGTGGGTGGCTACACCTTC.

Ten or more counts support this clonotype. The J gene is TRBJ2-5, the V gene TRBV12-3 or TRBV12-4; TRBD2 matches 7 bases. CDR3 length: 17 residues. After removal of 1 base from V and 2 bases from J, the junction contained 10 bases not matched to a gene. CDR3 amino acids: CASSLGQIGEGQETQYF. For the CDR3, the DNA is TGTGCCAGCAGTTTAGGTCAGATTGGGGAGGGGCAAGAGACCCAGTACTTC.

In regard to this clonotype: With a much larger clone just one base away, this may be a read error. This chain connects TRBV6-1 to TRBJ1-1; 7 bases are a match to TRBD1. Germline CDR1 MNHNS, CDR2 SASEGT. V shed 10 bases and J 3 bases; nucleotides not matched to a gene: 5. The CDR3 runs 12 residues. CDR3 DNA: TGTGCCACTCACAGGGGAGACACTGAAGCTTTCTTT. Translation: CATHRGDTEAFF.

This clonotype came up many times. Compared with germline, one end of the junction differs, possibly owing to a read error. The chain employs TRBV12-3 or TRBV12-4 and TRBJ2-7; 7 bases match TRBD2. The CDR3 has 14 residues. The DNA for the CDR3 is TGTGCCACCAGTCCTAGCGGAACGACCTACGAGCAGTACTTC. Protein sequence: CATSPSGTTYEQYF.

This clonotype was counted a few times. V and J are TRBV11-1 and TRBJ2-1; 7 bases align to TRBD1. The V gene's germline CDR1 is SGHAT and CDR2 FQDESV (reference sequence). The ends lost 4 bases at V and 9 bases at J; junction bases unmatched: 6. The CDR3 length is 13 residues. CDR3 nucleotides: TGTGCCAGCAGCTCGTCGACAGGGTTTGAGCAGTTCTTC. This codes for CASSSSTGFEQFF.

This clonotype was seen at least ten times. The rearrangement uses TRBV19 and TRBJ1-6, with D hard to call. The germline V and J ends were trimmed by 5 bases and 8 bases, with 16 bases remaining between them. The CDR3 length is 15 residues. Germline CDR1 is LNHDA and CDR2 is SQIVND (reference sequence). This CDR3 reads CASSSQSGSDSPLHF. CDR3 bases: TGTGCCAGTAGTTCCCAGTCGGGGAGCGATTCACCCCTCCACTTT. The complete variable domain, with remaining parts taken from reference TRBV19 and TRBJ1-6, reads DGGITQSPKYLFRKEGQNVTLSCEQNLNHDAMYWYRQDPGQGLRLIYYSQIVNDFQKGDIAEGYSVSREKKESFPLTVTSAQKNPTAFYLCASSSQSGSDSPLHFGNGTRLTVT.

The J gene is TRBJ1-5, the V gene TRBV15; no clear D. Trimming cost V 1 base and J 0 bases, with 7 bases left between them. The CDR3 covers 15 residues. Germline V gene sequence: CDR1 LNHNV, CDR2 YYDKDF (reference sequence). CDR3 residues: CATSRVRGSNQPQHF. In DNA, the CDR3 is TGTGCCACCAGCAGAGTTCGGGGTAGCAATCAGCCCCAGCATTTT.

The chain combines TRBV6-1 with TRBJ2-4; no clear D gene. In germline, CDR1 is MNHNS, CDR2 SASEGT. The CDR3 runs 13 residues. Trimming pared 6 bases from V and 3 bases from J, leaving 9 bases between. The CDR3 region is CASRRMGKNIQYF. CDR3 DNA: TGTGCCAGCAGAAGGATGGGCAAAAACATTCAGTACTTC.

This clonotype was observed a handful of times. This chain connects TRBV29-1 to TRBJ2-7; the D gene is possibly TRBD2 (6 bases). V was pared by 6 bases and J by 6 bases, with 18 bases between. Germline values: CDR1 SQVTM, CDR2 ANQGSEA. The CDR3 has 13 amino acids. CDR3 in DNA: TGCAGCGTGGAAAGGACGCGGGGAGTCGAGCAGTACTTC. It translates to CSVERTRGVEQYF.

The rearrangement uses TRBV3-1 and TRBJ1-2; 9 nucleotides align to TRBD1. Germline lookup yields CDR1 LGHDT and CDR2 YNNKEL (reference sequence). CDR3 length: 16 residues. V dropped 5 bases and J dropped 3; count of bases not matched to a gene: 10. CDR3 DNA: TGTGCCAGCAGCTTATTCGGGACAGGGACGGACTATGGCTACACCTTC. Protein product: CASSLFGTGTDYGYTF.

This clonotype was recorded many times. The chain combines TRBV6-1 with TRBJ1-4, with 7 bases fitting TRBD1. CDR1 is MNHNS, CDR2 SASEGT, per germline. The CDR3 has 15 amino acids. V shed 7 bases and J 4 bases; nucleotides not matched to a gene: 9. CDR3 DNA: TGTGCCAGCACAGGAACAGGGGACCTTAATGAAAAACTGTTTTTT. This gives the protein CASTGTGDLNEKLFF.

This clonotype was seen many times. The chain recombines TRBV28 with TRBJ1-4; D possibly corresponds to TRBD1 (5 bases). This CDR3 contains 15 residues. Germline assignment: CDR1 MDHEN and CDR2 SYDVKM. The germline V and J ends were trimmed by 7 bases and 7 bases, with 19 bases remaining between them. The CDR3 DNA sequence: TGTGCCAGCAACCTGGGCGGGACTCCCGTTGAAAAACTGTTTTTT. The encoded protein is CASNLGGTPVEKLFF.

The chain is built from TRBV7-9 and TRBJ2-5, with 10 bases fitting TRBD2. With V trimmed by 4 bases and J by 4 bases, 9 bases remained unmatched. The CDR3 runs to 16 residues. Germline-derived CDR1 and CDR2 are SEHNR and FQNEAQ (reference sequence). CDR3 sequence (DNA): TGTGCCAGCAGCTCCCCGGACCGACTAGCGGGAGAGACCCAGTACTTC. Translated, it gives CASSSPDRLAGETQYF. The complete variable domain, with remaining parts taken from reference TRBV7-9 and TRBJ2-5, reads DTGVSQNPRHKITKRGQNVTFRCDPISEHNRLYWYRQTLGQGPEFLTYFQNEAQLEKSRLLSDRFSAERPKGSFSTLEIQRTEQGDSAMYLCASSSPDRLAGETQYFGPGTRLLVL.

This chain connects TRBV4-1 to TRBJ1-6; D possibly corresponds to TRBD1 (5 bases). CDR3 length: 14 amino acids. V was shortened by 3 bases and J by 10 bases, with 13 bases between the two germline ends. Per the germline V gene, CDR1 is MGHRA and CDR2 is YSYEKL. Written as DNA, the CDR3 is TGCGCCAGCAGCCAGGGGCAGCTCGGATCACCCCTCCACTTT. Residues: CASSQGQLGSPLHF.

The gene calls are TRBV24-1 and TRBJ2-2; D is possibly TRBD1 or TRBD2 (5 bases each). V was clipped by 3 bases and J by 3 bases, with 22 bases between them. Looked up from germline, CDR1 is KGHDR and CDR2 is SFDVKD. The length of the CDR3 is 19 residues. For the CDR3, the DNA is TGTGCCACCAGTGATCAGGGTAGCAGGCGGGCCCTGGACACCGGGGAGCTGTTTTTT. This gives the protein CATSDQGSRRALDTGELFF.

This clonotype was seen repeatedly, ten times or more. The gene calls are TRBV28 and TRBJ2-4, with unresolved D. Germline-derived CDR1 and CDR2 are MDHEN and SYDVKM. CDR3 size: 14 residues. Trimming shortened V by 4 bases and J by 4 bases, and 11 bases separated the two germline ends. DNA of the CDR3: TGTGCCAGCAGTTCGATCCAGGCAAAAAACATTCAGTACTTC. Translating gives CASSSIQAKNIQYF. Looking up the rest from reference TRBV28 and TRBJ2-4 gives the full variable domain: DVKVTQSSRYLVKRTGEKVFLECVQDMDHENMFWYRQDPGLGLRLIYFSYDVKMKEKGDIPEGYSVSREKKERFSLILESASTNQTSMYLCASSSIQAKNIQYFGAGTRLSVL.

The table lists this clonotype with a few counts. This chain links TRBV5-1 with TRBJ1-5, with D maybe TRBD1 (6 bases). Germline V CDR1 and CDR2: SGHRS, YFSETQ. V was cut by 0 bases and J by 6 bases, with 16 bases left in between. CDR3 length equals 16 residues. The CDR3 DNA sequence: TGCGCCAGCAGCTTGGGGGACATCCAGGGCAGTCAGCCCCAGCATTTT. Translated: CASSLGDIQGSQPQHF. Drawing the rest from reference TRBV5-1 and TRBJ1-5, the complete variable domain is KAGVTQTPRYLIKTRGQQVTLSCSPISGHRSVSWYQQTPGQGLQFLFEYFSETQRNKGNFPGRFSGRQFSNSRSEMNVSTLELGDSALYLCASSLGDIQGSQPQHFGDGTRLSIL.